The 14 T cell receptor beta chains below were found in one sample sequenced in a study of T cells after yellow fever vaccination. One entry per CDR3 protein results from TCRdb running MiXCR on the 5' RACE reads. The top ten clones hold 2.5% of a sample with some 120,000 distinct CDR3 sequences, 7.4% of them seen once. Sample: CD4+ T cells sorted from PBMCs, taken approximately 11 days after the first yellow fever vaccination. These TCRs come from a man younger than 30 who received the YFV17D yellow fever vaccine.

This clonotype was recorded at least ten times. This rearrangement joins TRBV6-2 or TRBV6-3 to TRBJ2-4, with TRBD1 as a possible D gene (5 bases). This CDR3 has 15 amino acids. Looked up from germline, CDR1 is MNHEY and CDR2 is SVGEGT. Trimming stripped 8 bases from V and 1 base from J, with 15 bases between. The CDR3 protein is CASSKLAGAKNIQYF. In DNA form, the CDR3 reads TGTGCCAGCTCCAAGTTAGCAGGGGCCAAAAACATTCAGTACTTC.

V and J are TRBV7-2 and TRBJ2-5; D unclear. The ends were cut back, 6 bases at V and 2 bases at J, with 10 bases in the middle. CDR1 and CDR2 (germline): SGHTA, FQGNSA. This CDR3 comprises 13 residues. The CDR3 reads CASRVGRQETQYF. The CDR3 DNA sequence: TGTGCCAGCAGAGTAGGCAGACAAGAGACCCAGTACTTC.

There are many counts of this clonotype. The chain links TRBV5-1 to TRBJ2-3; TRBD1 matches at 7 bases. J lost 6 bases, V lost 5 bases, and 3 bases had no gene match. Germline loops: CDR1 SGHRS, CDR2 YFSETQ. The CDR3 is made up of 12 amino acids. This CDR3 is CASREGADTQYF. CDR3 DNA: TGCGCCAGCAGAGAGGGGGCTGATACGCAGTATTTT. The whole variable domain, filled in from reference TRBV5-1 and TRBJ2-3, reads KAGVTQTPRYLIKTRGQQVTLSCSPISGHRSVSWYQQTPGQGLQFLFEYFSETQRNKGNFPGRFSGRQFSNSRSEMNVSTLELGDSALYLCASREGADTQYFGPGTRLTVL.

This clonotype was counted ten times or more. The rearrangement joins TRBV9 to TRBJ2-5; D gene unclear. The CDR3 consists of 14 residues. In germline, CDR1 is SGDLS, CDR2 YYNGEE. With 4 bases removed from V and 5 bases from J, the gap between germline ends came to 15 bases. CDR3 nucleotide sequence: TGTGCCAGCAGCCCGTCGGTGGGTGGGGAGACCCAGTACTTC. Amino acid sequence: CASSPSVGGETQYF.

Remarks on this clonotype: A read error is possible here, since a much larger clone lies one base away. The genes are TRBV10-3 and TRBJ2-4; 7 nucleotides agree with TRBD1. This CDR3 spans 14 amino acids. Per the germline V gene, CDR1 is ENHRY and CDR2 is SYGVKD. CDR3 sequence: CAISESPGGNIQHF. The CDR3 DNA reads TGTGCCATCAGTGAGTCTCCAGGGGGAAACATTCAGCACTTC.

Of note for this clonotype: The final CDR3 position lacks the conserved phenylalanine or tryptophan, pointing to a likely read error. The V gene is TRBV7-2, the J gene TRBJ2-5, with 8 bases identical to TRBD2. V lost 7 bases, J lost 1 base, and 14 bases stayed unmatched. Per the germline V gene, CDR1 is SGHTA and CDR2 is FQGNSA. The CDR3 loop spans 17 amino acids. The CDR3 is CASNGGAGGGPQETQYL. The DNA for the CDR3 is TGTGCCAGCAATGGGGGAGCGGGCGGGGGGCCCCAAGAGACCCAGTACTTA.

A few counts support this clonotype. V and J are TRBV19 and TRBJ2-6; 7 bases line up with TRBD1. Germline CDR1 LNHDA, CDR2 SQIVND (reference sequence). The CDR3 is 16 residues long. The V gene end was trimmed by 5 bases and the J gene end by 1 base; junction bases not matched to a gene: 5. CDR3 DNA sequence: TGTGCCAGTAGTCCCAAGACAGGGTCTGGGGCCAACGTCCTGACTTTC. Amino acids: CASSPKTGSGANVLTF.

In its sample, this clonotype was seen many times. This chain connects TRBV4-3 to TRBJ2-1; the D gene is possibly TRBD2 (6 bases). The germline V gene has CDR1 LGHNA and CDR2 YSLEER. The V end lost 5 bases, the J end lost 7 bases, and 18 bases lay between the germline ends. This CDR3 contains 15 residues. CDR3 bases: TGCGCCAGCAGCGCCTTATTGGCGGGGTTTAATGAGCAGTTCTTC. It is translated as CASSALLAGFNEQFF.

This clonotype was seen a handful of times. The chain is built from TRBV4-2 and TRBJ2-6, with a weak D call TRBD2 (6 bases). Between the trimmed V and J ends, which lost 1 base and 4 bases, there was a span of 14 bases. The CDR3 sequence is 17 residues long. Germline-derived CDR1 and CDR2 are LGHNA and YNFKEQ. The CDR3 nucleotides read TGTGCCAGCAGCCAAGTGGCGGGATTTGGCGGGGCCAACGTCCTGACTTTC. Protein sequence: CASSQVAGFGGANVLTF.

This clonotype appeared many times. The chain couples TRBV4-1 to TRBJ1-4, with TRBD1 identical over 9 bases. The CDR3 extends over 16 amino acids. V was clipped by 4 bases and J by 10 bases; unmatched bases: 13. Germline V gene lookup returns CDR1 MGHRA and CDR2 YSYEKL. Here the CDR3 reads CASSLQAGTGSAKLFF. In DNA form, the CDR3 reads TGCGCCAGCAGCCTACAGGCTGGGACAGGGTCGGCAAAACTGTTTTTT.

This clonotype was recorded many times. The J gene is TRBJ2-1, the V gene TRBV4-3; 11 bases fit TRBD2. This CDR3 contains 16 residues. CDR1 is LGHNA, CDR2 YSLEER, per germline. The trim removed 0 bases at V and 7 bases at J, leaving 5 bases unmatched. DNA of the CDR3: TGCGCCAGCAGCCAAGATCGACTAGCGGGGCGGAATGAGCAGTTCTTC. This gives the protein CASSQDRLAGRNEQFF.

This clonotype was recorded a few times. The V call is TRBV12-5, the J call TRBJ2-5; D ambiguous. Per the germline V gene, CDR1 is LGHNT and CDR2 is FRNRAP. Trimming removed 5 bases at V and 5 bases at J, with 3 bases between. The CDR3 spans 10 residues. CDR3 nucleotides: TGTGCTAGTGGTCATGAGACCCAGTACTTC. Translation: CASGHETQYF. Together with reference TRBV12-5 and TRBJ2-5, the CDR3 gives the full variable domain: DARVTQTPRHKVTEMGQEVTMRCQPILGHNTVFWYRQTMMQGLELLAYFRNRAPLDDSGMPKDRFSAEMPDATLATLKIQPSEPRDSAVYFCASGHETQYFGPGTRLLVL.

This clonotype was observed many times. The chain has TRBV10-2 and TRBJ1-5, with TRBD1 matching 8 bases. Germline V CDR1 and CDR2: WSHSY, SAAADI. V lost 3 bases and J lost 5; bases outside the gene matches: 6. The CDR3 sequence is 15 residues long. CDR3 amino acids: CASSDPTGEYQPQHF. CDR3 DNA sequence: TGCGCCAGCAGTGATCCGACAGGGGAATATCAGCCCCAGCATTTT.

This clonotype was observed at least ten times. V and J are TRBV12-3 or TRBV12-4 and TRBJ1-1; D unclear. This CDR3 spans 13 amino acids. The V and J ends lost 6 bases and 1 base respectively, with 9 bases between them. The CDR3 is CASSRGSNTEAFF. CDR3 DNA sequence: TGTGCCAGCAGCCGGGGATCGAACACTGAAGCTTTCTTT.